These 26 T cell receptor beta chains were all obtained from the same sample, sequenced in a study of beta chain features in type 1 diabetes. Study-level results: Moderately but significantly shorter TCRB CDR3s were found in Type 1 diabetes patients in all four CD4+ subsets.

These receptors have no identified antigens. The isolated RNA, all of it, was reverse transcribed, so expressed TCRB transcripts were what got sequenced. TCRdb's table, derived via immunoSEQ multiplex PCR, lists solely in-frame clones and lacks some. The table shows around 710,000 clones, with 9.5% to 15% occurring only once. Sequenced material: naive CD4+ T cells from blood. All receptors derive from a man younger than 40 with type 1 diabetes.

The chain carries TRBV14 and TRBJ2-7; TRBD1 aligns across 9 bases. This CDR3 comprises 15 residues. Per germline, CDR1 SGHDN and CDR2 FVKESK. With 4 bases clipped from V and 3 bases from J, the junction kept 7 bases outside the gene matches. The CDR3 here is CASSRFGTGYYEQYF. DNA for the CDR3: TGTGCCAGCAGCCGCTTCGGGACAGGGTACTACGAGCAGTACTTC.

This clone was found a few times. The chain has TRBV2 and TRBJ2-7; 9 nucleotides agree with TRBD1. Germline V gene data show CDR1 as SNHLY and CDR2 as FYNNEI. Germline trimming cut 6 bases from V and 1 base from J; bases unmatched to any gene: 7. There are 15 residues in the CDR3. DNA for the CDR3: TGTGCCAGCAGCTCGGGACAGGGTCGTTCCTACGAGCAGTACTTC. Translating it yields CASSSGQGRSYEQYF.

This clone was seen a few times. The V and J genes are TRBV5-1 and TRBJ1-2; 7 bases line up with TRBD1. The CDR3 covers 14 residues. The germline gives CDR1 SGHRS, CDR2 YFSETQ. Unmatched junction bases numbered 11, after V lost 4 bases and J lost 8 bases. DNA for the CDR3: TGCGCCAGCAGCCCTCAGACAGGGCAGACCGGCTACACCTTC. It yields the protein CASSPQTGQTGYTF.

This clone has a handful of counts. The chain links TRBV20-1 to TRBJ1-5, with D uncertain. Trimming took off 0 bases at V and 6 bases at J, with 0 bases between the two ends. The CDR3 consists of 10 residues. Looked up from germline, CDR1 is DFQATT and CDR2 is SNEGSKA (reference sequence). The CDR3 spells CSARDQPQHF. The DNA of the CDR3 is TGCAGTGCTAGAGATCAGCCCCAGCATTTT.

The genes are TRBV19 and TRBJ2-1; 9 bases agree with TRBD2. Germline CDR1 is LNHDA and CDR2 is SQIVND (reference sequence). V dropped 5 bases and J dropped 8; count of bases not matched to a gene: 13. This CDR3 spans 16 amino acids. The CDR3 here is CASSPNIAGDRDEQFF. In nucleotides, the CDR3 is TGTGCCAGTAGTCCCAACATAGCGGGGGATCGAGATGAGCAGTTCTTC.

This clone was detected a few times. V and J are TRBV19 and TRBJ1-5, with D unclear. This CDR3 spans 13 amino acids. Per the germline V gene, CDR1 is LNHDA and CDR2 is SQIVND (reference sequence). The germline V and J ends were trimmed by 8 bases and 1 base, with 9 bases remaining between them. CDR3 in DNA: TGTGCCAGTGCTCGCGAGAGCAATCAGCCCCAGCATTTT. Translation gives CASARESNQPQHF.

The chain employs TRBV27 and TRBJ2-2, with TRBD1 matching over 7 bases. Germline loops: CDR1 MNHEY, CDR2 SMNVEV (reference sequence). The ends lost 2 bases at V and 6 bases at J; junction bases unmatched: 6. This CDR3 spans 15 amino acids. CDR3 protein: CASSLHRQGPGELFF. DNA of the CDR3: TGTGCCAGCAGTTTACATAGACAGGGTCCCGGGGAGCTGTTTTTT.

V is TRBV30 and J is TRBJ1-2; possible D gene TRBD1, 5 bases. CDR3 length: 13 residues. Germline CDR1 and CDR2: GTSNPN and SVGIG (reference sequence). V was shortened by 0 bases and J by 5 bases, with 10 bases between the two germline ends. CDR3 nucleotide sequence: TGTGCCTGGAGTGTAGTTGGGGCGTATGGCTACACCTTC. It yields the protein CAWSVVGAYGYTF.

This chain connects TRBV11-3 to TRBJ1-1; D is possibly TRBD1 (5 bases). The CDR3 has 13 amino acids. Germline CDR1 and CDR2: SGHNT and YENEEA. V lost 4 bases, J lost 1 base, and 7 bases lay in between. In DNA, the CDR3 is TGTGCCAGCAGCTGGACAACGAACACTGAAGCTTTCTTT. Its protein is CASSWTTNTEAFF. The whole variable domain, filled in from reference TRBV11-3 and TRBJ1-1, reads EAGVVQSPRYKIIEKKQPVAFWCNPISGHNTLYWYLQNLGQGPELLIRYENEEAVDDSQLPKDRFSAERLKGVDSTLKIQPAELGDSAVYLCASSWTTNTEAFFGQGTRLTVV.

The rearrangement joins TRBV6-6 to TRBJ1-2; perhaps TRBD1 as D (5 bases). The V gene lost 6 bases and the J gene lost 0 bases, with 8 bases spanning the gap. The CDR3 length is 13 residues. The germline gives CDR1 MNHNY, CDR2 SVGAGI (reference sequence). CDR3 amino acids: CASSRESNYGYTF. The CDR3 DNA sequence: TGTGCCAGCAGCAGGGAGTCTAACTATGGCTACACCTTC.

The CDR3 nucleotides are TGTGCCACCATCGGACAGGGGAGGACTGAAGCTTTCTTT. Its translation is CATIGQGRTEAFF. This rearrangement joins TRBV6-6 to TRBJ1-1, with 9 bases aligning to TRBD1. J was trimmed by 5 bases and V by 10 bases; bases with no gene match: 8. Germline V gives CDR1 MNHNY, CDR2 SVGAGI (reference sequence). The CDR3 loop spans 13 amino acids.

This clone was counted a single time. The V and J genes are TRBV5-1 and TRBJ2-1; the D is unclear. Trimming left V 4 bases short and J 0 bases short, with 11 bases between. Per the germline V gene, CDR1 is SGHRS and CDR2 is YFSETQ. This CDR3 is built from 15 residues. In DNA, the CDR3 is TGCGCCAGCAGCCCCCCGGAGAGCTCCTACAATGAGCAGTTCTTC. Translated: CASSPPESSYNEQFF.

CDR3 nucleotide sequence: TGTGCCAGCAGTTATAGCCCGTTTAATTCACCCCTCCACTTT. Translated: CASSYSPFNSPLHF. The chain couples TRBV6-5 to TRBJ1-6; D is undetermined. The germline V and J ends were trimmed by 3 bases and 6 bases, with 9 bases remaining between them. The CDR3 has 14 residues. Per germline, CDR1 MNHEY and CDR2 SVGAGI.

This clone was seen a handful of times. CDR3 DNA: TGTGCCAGCAGCTTACAGAGCGGGGGGCCCCAGGAGCAGTTCTTC. This codes for CASSLQSGGPQEQFF. The rearrangement links TRBV11-2 to TRBJ2-1; 9 positions agree with TRBD2. Losses at the gene ends were 2 bases for V and 10 bases for J; bases not matched to a gene: 9. The CDR3 contains 15 residues. The germline CDR1 and CDR2 sequences are SGHAT and FQNNGV.

This clone showed up just a few times. Here the CDR3 reads CASTRGRATEAFF. CDR3 DNA: TGTGCCAGCACGAGAGGGAGGGCCACTGAAGCTTTCTTT. The chain couples TRBV6-5 to TRBJ1-1; D gene uncertain. Germline CDR1 and CDR2: MNHEY and SVGAGI. V shed 7 bases and J shed 4 bases, with 13 bases lying between them. CDR3 size: 13 residues.

The chain employs TRBV6-5 and TRBJ1-5; a possible D gene is TRBD1 (6 bases). Trimming left V 5 bases short and J 3 bases short, with 11 bases between. The CDR3 covers 14 residues. In germline, CDR1 is MNHEY, CDR2 SVGAGI. The CDR3 region has the DNA TGTGCCAGCAGTCCTGACAGGTACAATCAGCCCCAGCATTTT. Its protein is CASSPDRYNQPQHF.

The rearrangement links TRBV7-9 to TRBJ1-6; D remains unclear. V dropped 5 bases and J dropped 7 bases, with 15 bases sitting between them. The CDR3 is 15 amino acids. Germline loops: CDR1 SEHNR, CDR2 FQNEAQ (reference sequence). CDR3 bases: TGTGCCAGCAGCCCATCGGGGTTAAGAAATTCACCCCTCCACTTT. Translating gives CASSPSGLRNSPLHF. Using reference TRBV7-9 and TRBJ1-6 for the parts outside the CDR3, the full variable domain is DTGVSQNPRHKITKRGQNVTFRCDPISEHNRLYWYRQTLGQGPEFLTYFQNEAQLEKSRLLSDRFSAERPKGSFSTLEIQRTEQGDSAMYLCASSPSGLRNSPLHFGNGTRLTVT.

This clone was picked up a small number of times. The V call is TRBV29-1, the J call TRBJ2-7; 7 bases align to TRBD1. The CDR3 contains 17 residues. The J segment lost 0 bases and the V segment lost 4 bases, leaving 15 bases of the junction unmatched. CDR1 is SQVTM and CDR2 is ANQGSEA in the germline V gene. CDR3 sequence: CSVGDRELGYNSYEQYF. The CDR3 nucleotides read TGCAGCGTTGGGGACAGAGAACTCGGCTACAACTCCTACGAGCAGTACTTC.

Only a few counts were recorded for this clone. The chain employs TRBV2 and TRBJ2-1, with TRBD1 matching 8 bases. The germline CDR1 and CDR2 sequences are SNHLY and FYNNEI. V shed 7 bases and J 7 bases; nucleotides not matched to a gene: 9. This CDR3 spans 14 amino acids. The CDR3 region is CASTPGQVMNEQFF. The CDR3 nucleotides are TGTGCCAGCACTCCGGGACAGGTAATGAATGAGCAGTTCTTC.

Turning to this clone: The sample carries other DNA sequences with the same CDR3. The J gene is TRBJ1-5, the V gene TRBV19; D might be TRBD1 (5 bases). Per germline, CDR1 LNHDA and CDR2 SQIVND (reference sequence). Trimming removed 0 bases at V and 7 bases at J, with 7 bases between. The CDR3 loop spans 13 amino acids. The CDR3 DNA is TGTGCCAGTAGTATAGACAGGGTCCAGCCCCAGCATTTT. Its protein product is CASSIDRVQPQHF.

This chain uses TRBV6-5 with TRBJ2-2; TRBD1 aligns across 9 bases. V shed 0 bases, J shed 7 bases, and the junction held 6 bases outside the gene matches. Germline V lookup: CDR1 MNHEY, CDR2 SVGAGI. This CDR3 is 16 amino acids long. This CDR3 is CASSYSWDRVSGELFF. DNA for the CDR3: TGTGCCAGCAGTTACTCGTGGGACAGGGTTAGCGGGGAGCTGTTTTTT.

Comments on this clone: Within the sample, other DNA sequences also encode this same CDR3. The chain has TRBV2 and TRBJ1-5; D call uncertain. The V gene lost 3 bases and the J gene lost 4 bases, with 7 bases spanning the gap. The CDR3 runs 13 residues. CDR1 and CDR2 (germline): SNHLY, FYNNEI. CDR3 bases: TGTGCCAGCAGTGAGGGTGGAAATCAGCCCCAGCATTTT. This gives the protein CASSEGGNQPQHF.

The V and J genes are TRBV7-9 and TRBJ1-4; D gene unclear. The CDR3 consists of 14 residues. The germline V gene encodes CDR1 SEHNR and CDR2 FQNEAQ (reference sequence). The germline V and J ends were trimmed by 2 bases and 6 bases, with 10 bases remaining between them. CDR3 coding DNA: TGTGCCAGCAGCTTACGGGTCCAGGATGAAAAACTGTTTTTT. Protein: CASSLRVQDEKLFF.

The table lists this clone with a few counts. This chain links TRBV7-6 with TRBJ1-5; D remains unclear. This CDR3 has 16 residues. Germline lookup yields CDR1 SGHVS and CDR2 FNYEAQ. V lost 1 base to trimming and J lost 0 bases, with 10 bases between them. Here the CDR3 DNA reads TGTGCCAGCAGCTTAGACGGCACCAATAGCAATCAGCCCCAGCATTTT. Translating gives CASSLDGTNSNQPQHF.

A few counts support this clone. V is TRBV14 and J is TRBJ2-1, with 10 positions matching TRBD2. Germline V gives CDR1 SGHDN, CDR2 FVKESK. The CDR3 runs to 16 residues. V gave up 1 base and J gave up 6 bases; unmatched junction bases: 6. CDR3 sequence (DNA): TGTGCCAGCAGCCAAGCCGGGACTAGCGCCTCCAATGAGCAGTTCTTC. It specifies CASSQAGTSASNEQFF.

CDR3 sequence reads: CASSFPRPEGQPQHF. CDR3 in DNA: TGTGCCAGCAGCTTCCCACGACCGGAGGGTCAGCCCCAGCATTTT. The chain is built from TRBV7-4 and TRBJ1-5, with D unclear. The V end lost 3 bases, the J end lost 6 bases, and 15 bases lay between the germline ends. Germline V gene lookup returns CDR1 SGHVT and CDR2 SQSDAQ. The CDR3 runs to 15 residues.